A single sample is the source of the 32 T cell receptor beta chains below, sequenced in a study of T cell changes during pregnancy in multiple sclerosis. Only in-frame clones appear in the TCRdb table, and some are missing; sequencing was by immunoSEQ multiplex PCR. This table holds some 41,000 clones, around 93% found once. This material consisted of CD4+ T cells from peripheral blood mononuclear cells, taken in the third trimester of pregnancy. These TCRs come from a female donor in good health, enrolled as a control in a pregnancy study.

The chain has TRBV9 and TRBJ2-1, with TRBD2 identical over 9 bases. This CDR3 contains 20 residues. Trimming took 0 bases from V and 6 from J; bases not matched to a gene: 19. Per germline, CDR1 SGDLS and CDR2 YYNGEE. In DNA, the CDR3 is TGTGCCAGCAGCGTAGGGTCGGGAGTTGCGGGAGGGCTGAGTGGCAATGAGCAGTTCTTC. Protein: CASSVGSGVAGGLSGNEQFF.

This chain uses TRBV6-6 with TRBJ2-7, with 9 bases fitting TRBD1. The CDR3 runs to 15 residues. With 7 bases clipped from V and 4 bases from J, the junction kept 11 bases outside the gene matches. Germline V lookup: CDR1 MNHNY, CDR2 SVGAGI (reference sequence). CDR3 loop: CASMSDRGLGYEQYF. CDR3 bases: TGTGCCAGCATGTCGGACAGGGGCCTAGGGTACGAGCAGTACTTC.

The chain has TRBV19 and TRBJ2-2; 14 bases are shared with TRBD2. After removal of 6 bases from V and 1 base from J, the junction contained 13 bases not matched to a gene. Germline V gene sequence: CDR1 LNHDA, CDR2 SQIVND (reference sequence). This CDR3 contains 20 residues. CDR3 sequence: CASRAGTSGGRPLNTGELFF. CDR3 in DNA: TGTGCCAGTAGGGCCGGGACTAGCGGGGGCCGGCCCCTGAACACCGGGGAGCTGTTTTTT. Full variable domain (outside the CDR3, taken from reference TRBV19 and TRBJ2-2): DGGITQSPKYLFRKEGQNVTLSCEQNLNHDAMYWYRQDPGQGLRLIYYSQIVNDFQKGDIAEGYSVSREKKESFPLTVTSAQKNPTAFYLCASRAGTSGGRPLNTGELFFGEGSRLTVL.

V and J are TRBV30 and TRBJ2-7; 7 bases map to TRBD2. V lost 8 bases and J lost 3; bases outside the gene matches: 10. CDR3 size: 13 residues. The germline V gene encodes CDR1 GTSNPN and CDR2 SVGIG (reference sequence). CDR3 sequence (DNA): TGTGCCCGTACCTCACCGGGAGGCTACGAGCAGTACTTC. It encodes CARTSPGGYEQYF.

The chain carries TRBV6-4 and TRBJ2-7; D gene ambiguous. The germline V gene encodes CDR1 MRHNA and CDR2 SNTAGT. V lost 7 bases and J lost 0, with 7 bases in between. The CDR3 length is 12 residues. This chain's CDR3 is CASTSVSYEQYF. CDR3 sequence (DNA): TGTGCCAGCACCTCAGTCTCCTACGAGCAGTACTTC.

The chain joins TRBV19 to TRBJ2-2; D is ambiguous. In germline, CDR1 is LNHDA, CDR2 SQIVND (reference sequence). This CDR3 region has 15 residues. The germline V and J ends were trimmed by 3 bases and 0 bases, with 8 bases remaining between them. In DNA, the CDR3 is TGTGCCAGTAGTATGGGCGTTACGAACACCGGGGAGCTGTTTTTT. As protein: CASSMGVTNTGELFF. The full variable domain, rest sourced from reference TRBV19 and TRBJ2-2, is DGGITQSPKYLFRKEGQNVTLSCEQNLNHDAMYWYRQDPGQGLRLIYYSQIVNDFQKGDIAEGYSVSREKKESFPLTVTSAQKNPTAFYLCASSMGVTNTGELFFGEGSRLTVL.

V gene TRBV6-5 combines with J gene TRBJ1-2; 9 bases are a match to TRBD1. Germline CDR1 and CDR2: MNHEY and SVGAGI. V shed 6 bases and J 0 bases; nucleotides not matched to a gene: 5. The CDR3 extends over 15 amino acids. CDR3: CASRFRDRANYGYTF. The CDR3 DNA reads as TGTGCCAGCAGATTCCGGGACAGGGCTAACTATGGCTACACCTTC.

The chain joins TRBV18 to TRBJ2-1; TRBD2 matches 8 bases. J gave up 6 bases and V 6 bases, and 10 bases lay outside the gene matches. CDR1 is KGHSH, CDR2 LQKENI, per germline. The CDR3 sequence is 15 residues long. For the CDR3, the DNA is TGTGCCAGCTCCCGGGGTCCGGGAGGGCCCAATGAGCAGTTCTTC. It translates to CASSRGPGGPNEQFF.

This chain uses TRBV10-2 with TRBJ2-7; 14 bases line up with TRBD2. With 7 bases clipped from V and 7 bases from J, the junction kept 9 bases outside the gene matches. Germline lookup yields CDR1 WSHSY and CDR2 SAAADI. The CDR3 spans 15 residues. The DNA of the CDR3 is TGCGCCAGCACCAGGGGACTAGCGGGGGCTACGGAGCAGTACTTC. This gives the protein CASTRGLAGATEQYF.

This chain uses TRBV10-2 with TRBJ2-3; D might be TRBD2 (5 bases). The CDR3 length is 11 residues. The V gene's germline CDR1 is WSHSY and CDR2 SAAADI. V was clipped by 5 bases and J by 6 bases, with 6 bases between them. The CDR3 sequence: CASSRGDTQYF. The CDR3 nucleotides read TGCGCCAGCAGTAGAGGGGATACGCAGTATTTT.

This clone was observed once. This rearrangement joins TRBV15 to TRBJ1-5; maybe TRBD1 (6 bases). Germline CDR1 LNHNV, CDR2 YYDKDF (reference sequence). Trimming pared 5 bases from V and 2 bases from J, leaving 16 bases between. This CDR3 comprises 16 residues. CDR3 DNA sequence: TGTGCCACCAGCCCCGTGCAGGGGACACGCAATCAGCCCCAGCATTTT. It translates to CATSPVQGTRNQPQHF. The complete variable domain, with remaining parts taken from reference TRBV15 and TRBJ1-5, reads DAMVIQNPRYQVTQFGKPVTLSCSQTLNHNVMYWYQQKSSQAPKLLFHYYDKDFNNEADTPDNFQSRRPNTSFCFLDIRSPGLGDTAMYLCATSPVQGTRNQPQHFGDGTRLSIL.

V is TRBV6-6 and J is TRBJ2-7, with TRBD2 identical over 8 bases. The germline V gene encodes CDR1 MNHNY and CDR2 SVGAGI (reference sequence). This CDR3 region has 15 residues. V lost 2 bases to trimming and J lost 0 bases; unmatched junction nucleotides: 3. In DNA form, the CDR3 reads TGTGCCAGCAGTTACGCGGGGGGCGCCTCCTACGAGCAGTACTTC. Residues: CASSYAGGASYEQYF.

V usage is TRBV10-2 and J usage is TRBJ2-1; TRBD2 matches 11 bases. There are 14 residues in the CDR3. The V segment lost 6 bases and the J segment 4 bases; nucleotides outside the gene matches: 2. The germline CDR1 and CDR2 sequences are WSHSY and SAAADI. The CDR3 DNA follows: TGCGCCAGCAGCCCTAGCGGGGGGTACAATGAGCAGTTCTTC. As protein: CASSPSGGYNEQFF.

Here the CDR3 DNA reads TGTGCCAGCTCCCTCGGGATAGCGGGAGGTTCTGGAGAGACCCAGTACTTC. Translated: CASSLGIAGGSGETQYF. The gene calls are TRBV18 and TRBJ2-5; TRBD2 aligns across 10 bases. V was pared by 6 bases and J by 4 bases, with 14 bases of the junction left unmatched. The CDR3 is 17 amino acids. Germline V CDR1 and CDR2: KGHSH, LQKENI.

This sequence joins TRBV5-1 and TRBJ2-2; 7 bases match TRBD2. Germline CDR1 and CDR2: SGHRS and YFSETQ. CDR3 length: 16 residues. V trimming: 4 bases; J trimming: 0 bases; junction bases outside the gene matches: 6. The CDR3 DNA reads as TGCGCCAGCAGCGGGTGGGGAGGGCCGAACACCGGGGAGCTGTTTTTT. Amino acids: CASSGWGGPNTGELFF.

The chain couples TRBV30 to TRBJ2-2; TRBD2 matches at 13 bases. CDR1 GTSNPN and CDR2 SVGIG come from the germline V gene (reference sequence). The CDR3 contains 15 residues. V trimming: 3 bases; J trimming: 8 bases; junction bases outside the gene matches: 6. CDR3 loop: CAWSLGLAGAGELFF. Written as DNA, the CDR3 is TGTGCCTGGAGCCTTGGACTAGCGGGAGCTGGGGAGCTGTTTTTT.

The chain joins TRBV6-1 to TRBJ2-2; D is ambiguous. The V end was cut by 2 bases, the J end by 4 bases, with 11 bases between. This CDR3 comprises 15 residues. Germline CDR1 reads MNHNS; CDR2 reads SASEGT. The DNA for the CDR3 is TGTGCCAGCAGTGAAACACTCCTAGGCACCGGGGAGCTGTTTTTT. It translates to CASSETLLGTGELFF.

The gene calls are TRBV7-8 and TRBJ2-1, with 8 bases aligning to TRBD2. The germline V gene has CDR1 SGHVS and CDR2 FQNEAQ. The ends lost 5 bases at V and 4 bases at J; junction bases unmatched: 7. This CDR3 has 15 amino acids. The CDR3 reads CASSKRENRYNEQFF. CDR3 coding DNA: TGTGCCAGCAGCAAGCGGGAGAATAGGTACAATGAGCAGTTCTTC.

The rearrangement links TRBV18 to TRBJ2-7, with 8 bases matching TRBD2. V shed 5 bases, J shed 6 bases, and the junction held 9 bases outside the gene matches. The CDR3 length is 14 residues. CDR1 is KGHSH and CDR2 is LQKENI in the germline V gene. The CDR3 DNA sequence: TGTGCCAGCTCAACAACCGGGACTAGGGGCGAGCAGTACTTC. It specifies CASSTTGTRGEQYF.

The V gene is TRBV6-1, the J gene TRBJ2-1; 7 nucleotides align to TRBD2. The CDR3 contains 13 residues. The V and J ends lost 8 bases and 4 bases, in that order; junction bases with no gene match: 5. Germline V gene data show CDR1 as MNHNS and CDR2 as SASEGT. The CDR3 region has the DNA TGTGCCAGCTATCGGGAGGCTTACAATGAGCAGTTCTTC. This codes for CASYREAYNEQFF.

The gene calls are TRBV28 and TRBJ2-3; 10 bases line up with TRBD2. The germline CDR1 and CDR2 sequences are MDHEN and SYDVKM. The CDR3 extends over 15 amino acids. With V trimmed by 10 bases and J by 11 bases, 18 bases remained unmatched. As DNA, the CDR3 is TGTGCCACCACTGTTTCTAGCGGGAGTTTCGGGGGGCAGTATTTT. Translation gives CATTVSSGSFGGQYF.

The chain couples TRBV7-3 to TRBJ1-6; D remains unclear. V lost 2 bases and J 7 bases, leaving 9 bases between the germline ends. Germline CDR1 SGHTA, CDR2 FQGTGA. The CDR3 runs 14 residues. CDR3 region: CASSLLAANSPLHF. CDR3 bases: TGTGCCAGCAGCTTATTGGCCGCCAATTCACCCCTCCACTTT.

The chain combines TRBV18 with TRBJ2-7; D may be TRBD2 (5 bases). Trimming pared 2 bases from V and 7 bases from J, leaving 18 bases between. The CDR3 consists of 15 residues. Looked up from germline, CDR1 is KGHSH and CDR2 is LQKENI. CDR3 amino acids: CASSPGSGTSGEQYF. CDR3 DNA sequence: TGTGCCAGCTCACCAGGGAGCGGTACCTCGGGAGAGCAGTACTTC.

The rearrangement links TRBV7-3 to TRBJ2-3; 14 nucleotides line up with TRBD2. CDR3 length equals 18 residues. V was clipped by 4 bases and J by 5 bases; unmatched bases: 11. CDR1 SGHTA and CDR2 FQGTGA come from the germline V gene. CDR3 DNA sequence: TGTGCCAGCAGCTACCAACCGACTAGCGGGAGGGCGGGAGATACGCAGTATTTT. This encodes CASSYQPTSGRAGDTQYF.

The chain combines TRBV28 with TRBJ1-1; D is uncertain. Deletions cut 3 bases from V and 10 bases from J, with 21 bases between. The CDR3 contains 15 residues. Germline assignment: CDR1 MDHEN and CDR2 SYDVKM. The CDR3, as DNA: TGTGCCAGCAGTTTTATGTGGGATGGAGGGTCCGGAGCTTTCTTT. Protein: CASSFMWDGGSGAFF.

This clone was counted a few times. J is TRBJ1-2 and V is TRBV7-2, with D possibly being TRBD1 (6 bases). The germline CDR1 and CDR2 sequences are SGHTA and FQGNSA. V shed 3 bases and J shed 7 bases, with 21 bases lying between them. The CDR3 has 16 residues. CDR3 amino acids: CASSLWFRRTGSGYTF. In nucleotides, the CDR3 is TGTGCCAGCAGCTTGTGGTTTCGGCGCACAGGGTCTGGCTACACCTTC.

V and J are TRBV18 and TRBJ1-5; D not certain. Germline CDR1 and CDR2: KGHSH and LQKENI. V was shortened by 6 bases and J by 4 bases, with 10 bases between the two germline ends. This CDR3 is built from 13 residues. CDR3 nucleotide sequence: TGTGCCAGCTCCGGGTCCCAAAATCAGCCCCAGCATTTT. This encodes CASSGSQNQPQHF.

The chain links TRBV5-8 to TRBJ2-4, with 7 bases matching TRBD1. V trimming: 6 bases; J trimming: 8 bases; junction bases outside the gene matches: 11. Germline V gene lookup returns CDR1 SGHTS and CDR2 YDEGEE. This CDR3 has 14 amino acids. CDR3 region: CASTVTGLKDIQYF. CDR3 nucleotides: TGTGCCAGCACCGTGACAGGGCTGAAGGACATTCAGTACTTC.

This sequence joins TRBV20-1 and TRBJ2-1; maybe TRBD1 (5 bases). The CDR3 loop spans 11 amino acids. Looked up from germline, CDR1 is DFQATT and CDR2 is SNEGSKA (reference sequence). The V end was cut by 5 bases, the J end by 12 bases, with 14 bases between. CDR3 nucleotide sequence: TGCAGTGCTCCCCAGGGTGAGGTGCAGTTCTTC. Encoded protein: CSAPQGEVQFF.

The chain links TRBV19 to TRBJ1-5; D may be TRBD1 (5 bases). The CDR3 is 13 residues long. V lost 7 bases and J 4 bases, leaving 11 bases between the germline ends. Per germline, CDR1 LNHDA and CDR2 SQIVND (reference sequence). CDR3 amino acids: CASNRGVNQPQHF. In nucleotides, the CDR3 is TGTGCCAGTAACCGGGGGGTAAATCAGCCCCAGCATTTT.

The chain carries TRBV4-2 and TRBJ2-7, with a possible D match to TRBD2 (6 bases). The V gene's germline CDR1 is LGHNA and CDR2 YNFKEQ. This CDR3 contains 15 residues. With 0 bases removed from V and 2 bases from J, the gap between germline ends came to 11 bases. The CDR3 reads CASSQDGEVAYEQYF. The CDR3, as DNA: TGTGCCAGCAGCCAAGATGGGGAGGTTGCCTACGAGCAGTACTTC.

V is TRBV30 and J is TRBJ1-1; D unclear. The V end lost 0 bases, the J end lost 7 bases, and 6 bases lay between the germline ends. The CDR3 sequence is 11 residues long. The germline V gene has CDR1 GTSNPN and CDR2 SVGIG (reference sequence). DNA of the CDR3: TGTGCCTGGAGTGTACAGATTGAAGCTTTCTTT. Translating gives CAWSVQIEAFF.